The count of the clone carrying this T cell receptor beta chain is one. The method was immunoSEQ multiplex PCR; TCRdb's version includes in-frame clones alone and lacks a portion of them. The sample shows some 23,000 clones, roughly nine tenths of them seen only once. This sample was included in a study of T cell changes during pregnancy in multiple sclerosis. CDR3 size: 13 residues. Germline lookup yields CDR1 GTSNPN and CDR2 SVGIG (reference sequence). Unmatched junction bases numbered 4, after V lost 2 bases and J lost 4 bases. The sequence derives from a female donor in good health, enrolled as a control in a pregnancy study. The chain is built from TRBV30 and TRBJ2-7, with 8 nucleotides matching TRBD2. Here the sequenced sample was CD8+ T cells from peripheral blood mononuclear cells, taken in the first trimester of pregnancy. The CDR3 DNA reads as TGTGCCTGGAGTCACGGGGGGGGATACGAGCAGTACTTC. It specifies CAWSHGGGYEQYF.